This T cell receptor beta chain was identified during a study of glioma-infiltrating T cells. The CDR3 length is 15 residues. Germline V lookup: CDR1 DFQATT, CDR2 SNEGSKA (reference sequence). Trimming removed 0 bases from V and 7 bases from J; junction bases left unmatched: 8. Overall study findings and caveats: Tissue-blood divergence was below expectation in non-neoplastic patients, above in gliomas. Tissue and blood shared very few CDR3 sequences.

This clonotype appeared many times. What it binds is not known. The iRepertoire nested amplicon-rescue multiplex PCR amplified TCR alpha and beta CDR3s from RNA. Input was about 100-450 ng of tissue mRNA or PBMC total RNA. TCRdb passed the multiplex PCR reads through MiXCR, listing each CDR3 protein once. The sample records some 120,000 distinct CDR3 sequences, roughly 25% being singletons. The rearrangement links TRBV20-1 to TRBJ2-1; 8 nucleotides agree with TRBD2. The sample was glioma tissue, nonneoplastic brain tissue, or PBMCs (not recorded which). The sequence derives from a human donor with low-grade glioma or glioblastoma, undergoing nonglioma brain surgery, or in good health (not recorded which). The CDR3 spells CSAREPGGPGNEQFF. The CDR3 nucleotides are TGCAGTGCTAGAGAACCGGGAGGGCCGGGAAATGAGCAGTTCTTC.